Listed below are T cell receptor beta chains from one sample, sequenced in a study of shared clonotypes between healthy human individuals. Produced via immunoSEQ multiplex PCR; TCRdb's table is partial and in-frame only. This sample has over 2 million clones; around 92% occur once, and the top ten carry around 0.35%. Sequencing was carried out using naive CD4+ T cells from PBMCs. These receptors were taken from a man between 18 and 29 years old in good health. Some clones in this sample may be carry-over from other donors' samples. Both conserved end residues are part of each CDR3. The order of the fields is clone size, J gene, V gene, CDR3 protein. Size is stated for part of the rows, as once, few or many counts, or as a class when the clone is expanded.

-,TRBJ2-2,TRBV4-1,CASSQVTRGMAGELFF
-,TRBJ1-5,TRBV27,CASRKGRFSEPQHF
-,TRBJ1-3,TRBV7-2,CASSLYQGGGNTIYF
-,TRBJ2-1,TRBV27,CASSLLGEQFF
-,TRBJ1-1,TRBV18,CASSLQDKNTEAFF
-,TRBJ2-3,TRBV7-9,CASSQGSGTDTQYF
-,TRBJ2-2,TRBV7-3,CASSPRAPPGELFF
-,TRBJ1-4,TRBV7-9,CASSLGQGNEKLFF
once,TRBJ1-5,TRBV28,CASSPGGVYVSNRGPQHF
-,TRBJ1-5,TRBV6-5,CASTDLAGSPQHF
-,TRBJ2-7,TRBV7-2,CASSGGTSAAYEQYF
-,TRBJ2-7,TRBV10-3,CAISEVGGEQYF
-,TRBJ1-1,TRBV19,CASSAPADGGKAFF
-,TRBJ2-2,TRBV6-5,CASSYTNTGELFF
-,TRBJ1-2,TRBV5-1,CASSLAAGRVMDGYTF
-,TRBJ2-1,TRBV6-5,CASSQTSGSYNEQFF
-,TRBJ1-2,TRBV30,CAWNLGTSGGGYTF
-,TRBJ2-3,TRBV5-1,CASSQQSDTQYF
-,TRBJ2-2,TRBV7-6,CASSLGRVRDTGELFF
-,TRBJ2-1,TRBV7-8,CASSFAGLIYNEQFF
-,TRBJ1-5,TRBV19,CASSFRRADNQPQHF
-,TRBJ1-2,TRBV7-2,CASSLVGQGAYGYTF
once,TRBJ1-4,TRBV5-1,CASSLQNEKLFF
-,TRBJ2-1,TRBV6-5,CASRKGTEYNEQFF
-,TRBJ1-5,TRBV6-4,CASSVSGGSEPQHF
-,TRBJ1-5,TRBV5-1,CASSLGSLNQPQHF
-,TRBJ1-1,TRBV28,CASSPGRANTEAFF
-,TRBJ1-1,TRBV6-6,CASSPRDRATEAFF
once,TRBJ2-1,TRBV6-5,CASSYWSSGVHEQFF
-,TRBJ2-7,TRBV10-3,CAISEWTGMVAYEQYF
-,TRBJ1-2,TRBV14,CASSQVGFGTGNGYTF
once,TRBJ1-1,TRBV7-3,CASSLTGGVGNTEAFF
-,TRBJ2-3,TRBV28,CASSPGTTTDTQYF
-,TRBJ1-2,TRBV4-1,CASSQGASRDGYTF
-,TRBJ1-5,TRBV27,CASSRDVNQPQHF
once,TRBJ2-7,TRBV19,CASSIGAGGTYEQYF
-,TRBJ1-1,TRBV30,CAWSVGQGDTEAFF
-,TRBJ1-5,TRBV28,CASSRGSNQPQHF
-,TRBJ1-3,TRBV18,CASSPTNGFTGNTIYF
-,TRBJ2-3,TRBV23-1,CASSQGGSSTDTQYF
-,TRBJ1-5,TRBV18,CASSLGLPFGPQHF
-,TRBJ2-7,TRBV28,CASSLSLAGGKHYEQYF
-,-,TRBV20-1,CSASTGIEQYF
-,TRBJ1-2,TRBV21-1,CASSKVAGQGSPYGYTF
-,TRBJ2-3,TRBV7-2,CASSLGAGAADTQYF
-,TRBJ2-5,TRBV27,CASRAGETQYF
-,TRBJ1-2,TRBV5-4,CASSLRGEAGYTF
-,TRBJ2-3,TRBV1,CTSQKPGLAGDNTQYF
-,TRBJ2-1,TRBV27,CASRQTGTTVYEQFF
-,TRBJ1-4,TRBV6-1,CASSEAGRPKLFF
-,TRBJ2-7,TRBV28,CASSSPGLAGSYEQYF
-,TRBJ2-1,TRBV25-1,CASSASPGTGENEQFF
-,TRBJ2-3,TRBV18,CASSQSQGSTDTQYF
-,TRBJ2-3,TRBV18,CASSLEMFPDTQYF
-,TRBJ2-1,TRBV6-1,CASRAVNEQFF
-,TRBJ1-2,TRBV7-9,CASSLALGQENYGYTF
once,TRBJ1-1,TRBV7-8,CASSPRTGGRFDTEAFF